This T cell receptor beta chain was retrieved from a study of cytomegalovirus exposure and HLA in healthy donors (TCRdb year 2017). Some background on the complete study: According to an earlier analysis of a few hundred of the donors, some 180 million T cells yielded 90 million to 140 million unique TCR beta sequences and about 280 Gb of sequence data. An early release that covered about 640 HLA-typed donors contained approximately 320 gigabases of sequencing data and about 84 million unique TCR sequences. The genetic ancestry cluster associated with self-reported Caucasian donors included 81% of the 398 genotyped donors. The study aimed to test whether cataloging public T cell receptors could reveal signatures of past pathogen exposure. Using immunosequencing, the study profiled T cell repertoires from fewer than 850 subjects and related those repertoires to cytomegalovirus serostatus. Besides the first cohort of hundreds of subjects, a separate validation cohort made up of about 120 different subjects was used. High-throughput TCR immunosequencing, statistical association of individual TCRs with disease status, and machine learning were combined to predict cytomegalovirus infection status. A later analysis re-examined previously published TCR beta repertoires from over 500 donors and added high-resolution HLA genotyping to investigate patterns of TCR occurrence. Rather than using new phenotypic data, the later analysis identified candidate immune exposures from TCR beta sequences and from how often those sequences occurred across donors. An earlier analysis of some 500 of the donors applied high-throughput TCR beta sequencing to assess whether each TCR beta V gene segment acted as functional or pseudogenic. Donor age, sex, ethnicity and CMV serostatus were compiled together with the repertoire data. A later genetic analysis used genome-wide SNP genotypes for about three fifths of the roughly 700 donors, treating that subset as a discovery cohort. Every repertoire in the discovery cohort had been generated on one and the same sequencing platform. HLA typing covered class I and class II loci at four-digit resolution. Typing coverage differed by locus: A, B, C, DRB1 and DQB1 were typed in roughly 629-630 donors, DQA1 in 522, DPA1 in around 600, and DPB1 in just under 490. Because of strong linkage in the cohort, 4 to 6 DR-DQ haplotypes were treated as single units for association and clustering. Among a few hundred genotyped donors of the cohort, an average of about 240,000 unique TCR beta nucleotide sequences were sequenced per donor, about a sixth of them non-productive. Broader findings and caveats from the paper: According to a later analysis, most CMV-associated TCR beta chains appeared to be HLA-restricted, and the HLA associations seemed to be driven largely by CMV exposure. In both the original and validation cohorts, the classifier was reported to diagnose cytomegalovirus status with high specificity and sensitivity. A later analysis found that HLA-associated TCR beta chains were more clonally expanded and had lower generation probabilities than equally common non-associated chains. The cohort was sequenced for TCR beta chains only, and without alpha or paired-chain data the features that could be detected were limited. Immune exposure information for the cohort was limited to CMV serostatus. The sequencing pipeline was judged likely to have produced a cluster of highly shared sequence variants as a technical artifact. The 87-base-pair reads could not distinguish some IMGT-functional V segments, including TRBV6-2 and TRBV6-3, so those segments were excluded. A later analysis associated some 17,000 TCR beta sequences with specific HLA alleles at a false discovery rate of 0.05. Some 16 rarely observed V segments, including chromosome 9 orphons, were excluded from the earlier analysis of a few hundred of the donors because counts were too low. In a later analysis, TCR association rates were found to vary across HLA loci, with the most associated TCRs seen for DRB1 alleles and the fewest for HLA-C alleles. Strong co-occurrence of HLA alleles, especially DR and DQ, made assigning TCR associations to individual alleles difficult. Compared with the 666-donor mean, donors in an Asian-associated ancestry cluster had fewer N-insertions in productive TCRs, according to a later genetic analysis. In vitro tests confirmed that a few of the cytomegalovirus-associated TCR beta chains recognize cytomegalovirus antigens. It was suggested by the authors that the approach could potentially be generalized to other disease states and immunological phenotypes. Because some donors lacked HLA typing at each locus, the association tests relied only on the typed subset. Broadly in line with IMGT annotations, most TCR beta V segments showed up in productive rearrangements about 90% or about 30% of the time in an earlier analysis of several hundred of the donors. A further reported finding was that TCR beta sequences accurately predicted the HLA-A and HLA-B alleles for most subjects in the first cohort. The study gave a list of over 150 TCR beta chains associated with cytomegalovirus. V-gene and J-gene trimming of TCR beta chains was associated with a missense DCLRE1C variant in a later genetic analysis, and the association was replicated in an independent cohort. Several of the top co-occurrence clusters appeared to be linked to parvovirus B19, influenza, CMV and Epstein-Barr virus, according to a later analysis. Roughly uniform sequencing depth across donors was assumed in presence/absence analyses, although this assumption may not hold. Correlated functional status among segregating V segments might reflect linkage disequilibrium, but an unknown experimental factor could not be ruled out. While some public TCRs were present in many individuals, most TCR sequences turned up only very rarely across donors.

The CDR3 runs 12 amino acids, cysteine and phenylalanine included. Here the CDR3 DNA is all that survives: 36 bases in frame from base 1. The V end loses 6 bases and the J end loses 9 bases, and a stretch of 12 bases separates them. Taken from the germline V gene, the CDR1 and CDR2 loops are ENHRY and SYGVKD. Note on this clone: There is no known antigen for this receptor. Qualities for individual bases were not recorded, and no much larger clone is one base off.

In total, roughly 670 healthy bone marrow donors made up the cohort. All cohort members were sampled while nominally healthy, although unrecorded immune exposures were likely present. The donor was CMV seropositive and was included in the group of 250 to 350 seropositive cohort members. A peripheral blood sample was collected from each donor, and TCR beta sequencing was performed on peripheral blood mononuclear cells. Genomic DNA extraction from the blood cell samples was performed with the Qiagen DNeasy Blood Extraction Kit. The method behind the library was the immunoSEQ multiplex PCR assay. For the multiplex PCR, a mixture combining 60 forward primers for TCR Vbeta segments and 13 reverse primers for TCR Jbeta segments was used. The CDR3 region of rearranged TCR beta genes was amplified from genomic DNA with a multiplex PCR assay. On the Illumina HiSeq System, the amplified TCR beta libraries were sequenced as 87-base-pair reads. The paper's processing steps were these. Across the 670 or so repertoires, a later analysis counted around 80 million unique TCR beta chains, around 11 million of which were shared by at least two donors. Raw reads were error-corrected and collapsed into unique sequences by a nearest-neighbor algorithm in which closely related sequences were merged to remove PCR and sequencing errors. To assign V, D and J gene segments, CDR3 sequences were aligned to IMGT reference sequences. For a sequence to be retained, at least a six-nucleotide match to both a V gene segment and a J gene segment was required. A rearrangement was called productive if the CDR3 had no stop codons and remained in frame with V and J, and every other rearrangement was called non-productive. Following IMGT convention, CDR3 was defined as the stretch from the second conserved V-encoded cysteine up to the conserved J-encoded phenylalanine. In an earlier analysis of more than 550 of the donors, sequences lacking an unambiguous match to a single V gene segment were excluded. In an earlier analysis of some 590 of the donors, a V segment was called functional when productive rearrangements were above 56.7%, and segregating when the standard deviation between donors exceeded 5%. A statistical classification framework was built for diagnosing cytomegalovirus status from the catalog of TCR beta chain sequences. In a later analysis, V and J genes were assigned by comparing TCR nucleotide sequences against IMGT/GENE-DB human TR gene sequences. In a later analysis, CDR3 sequences and most-parsimonious VDJ recombination scenarios were assigned using the TCRdist pipeline. A later analysis defined each TCR beta chain by its CDR3 amino acid sequence plus V-gene family, and excluded reads lacking a unique V-gene family. A later analysis removed 500 to 600 highly shared, low-generation-probability nucleotide sequences to deal with suspected cross-contamination and a sequencing artifact. In a later analysis, a clonal expansion index for each public chain was calculated from normalized within-repertoire ranks of inferred template counts. In a later analysis, generation probabilities were computed using a VDJ recombination model fitted to out-of-frame rearrangements, and the results were checked against IGoR. Hypergeometric tests were used in a later analysis to score TCR-TCR, TCR-HLA and TCR-CMV co-occurrence, with a repertoire-size bias correction applied to the TCR pairs. In a later analysis, false discovery rates were estimated by permuting HLA or CMV assignments 20 times. A later analysis grouped co-occurring TCRs with DBSCAN, adding TCRdist sequence similarity when clustering within HLA-allele-positive subsets. For co-occurrence clustering, repertoires with fewer than 30,000 or more than 120,000 public chains were excluded, along with four or five repertoires with anomalous nucleotide sharing. Held by TCRdb, this immuneACCESS table contains in-frame sequences only and omits some clones. Under half of the omission traces to an unresolved V gene where checked; the cause of the rest is unknown. The DNA gave D and trimming, while V, J and clone size come from that table. This sample holds about 160,000 clones; around three quarters were observed only once. In total, the top ten clones hold around 13% of the sample.

The chain employs TRBV10-3 and TRBJ2-1; the D gene cannot be resolved beyond TRBD1 or TRBD2, each matching 5 bases. This clonotype was obtained from a man in his forties or fifties in good health and CMV-seropositive. The sequencing sample was made of PBMCs. The CDR3 loop reads CAIRERGTEQFF. The DNA is TGTGCCATCAGGGAGAGGGGAACTGAGCAGTTCTTC.